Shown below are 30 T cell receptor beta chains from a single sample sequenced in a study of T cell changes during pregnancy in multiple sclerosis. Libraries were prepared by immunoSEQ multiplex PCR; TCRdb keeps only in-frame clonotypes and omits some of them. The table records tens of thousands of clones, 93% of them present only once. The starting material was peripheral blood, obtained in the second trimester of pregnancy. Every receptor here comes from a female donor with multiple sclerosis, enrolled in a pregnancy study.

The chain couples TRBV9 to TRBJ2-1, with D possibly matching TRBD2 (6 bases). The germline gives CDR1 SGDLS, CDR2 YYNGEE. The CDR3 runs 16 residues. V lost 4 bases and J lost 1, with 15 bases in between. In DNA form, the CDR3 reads TGTGCCAGCAGCCTCACCGAGCGGGTGTCCTACAATGAGCAGTTCTTC. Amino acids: CASSLTERVSYNEQFF.

Here the CDR3 DNA reads TGTGCCAGCAGCTTCCCGACTAGCGGGAGGGCCGGAAGTTCCTACGAGCAGTACTTC. This encodes CASSFPTSGRAGSSYEQYF. The chain combines TRBV7-8 with TRBJ2-7; TRBD2 matches 14 bases. V shed 3 bases, J shed 1 base, and the junction held 11 bases outside the gene matches. Germline assignment: CDR1 SGHVS and CDR2 FQNEAQ. The CDR3 has 19 residues.

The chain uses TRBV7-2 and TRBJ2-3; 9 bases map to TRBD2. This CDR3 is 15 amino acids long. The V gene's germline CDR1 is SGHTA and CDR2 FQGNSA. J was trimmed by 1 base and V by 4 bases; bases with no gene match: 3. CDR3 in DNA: TGTGCCAGCAGCTCCTGGACTAGCGGCACAGATACGCAGTATTTT. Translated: CASSSWTSGTDTQYF.

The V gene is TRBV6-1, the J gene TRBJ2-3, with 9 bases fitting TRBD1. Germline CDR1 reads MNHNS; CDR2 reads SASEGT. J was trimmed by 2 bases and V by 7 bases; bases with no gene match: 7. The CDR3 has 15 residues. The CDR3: CASNAGTGFTDTQYF. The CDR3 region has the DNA TGTGCCAGCAATGCCGGGACAGGGTTCACAGATACGCAGTATTTT.

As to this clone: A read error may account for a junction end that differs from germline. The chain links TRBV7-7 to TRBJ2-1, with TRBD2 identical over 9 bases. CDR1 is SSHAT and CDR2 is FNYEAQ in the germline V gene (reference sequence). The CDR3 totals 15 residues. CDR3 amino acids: CASSLDLAGINEQFF. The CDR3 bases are TGTGCTAGCAGCTTAGACCTAGCGGGAATAAATGAGCAGTTCTTC. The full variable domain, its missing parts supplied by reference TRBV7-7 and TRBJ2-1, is GAGVSQSPRYKVTKRGQDVTLRCDPISSHATLYWYQQALGQGPEFLTYFNYEAQPDKSGLPSDRFSAERPEGSISTLTIQRTEQRDSAMYRCASSLDLAGINEQFFGPGTRLTVL.

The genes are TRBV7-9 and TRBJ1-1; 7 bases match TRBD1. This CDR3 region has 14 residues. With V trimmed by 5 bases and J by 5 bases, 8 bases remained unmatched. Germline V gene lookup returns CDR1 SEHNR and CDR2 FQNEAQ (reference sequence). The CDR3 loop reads CASSPPQGETEAFF. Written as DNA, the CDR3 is TGTGCCAGCAGCCCGCCTCAGGGGGAGACTGAAGCTTTCTTT.

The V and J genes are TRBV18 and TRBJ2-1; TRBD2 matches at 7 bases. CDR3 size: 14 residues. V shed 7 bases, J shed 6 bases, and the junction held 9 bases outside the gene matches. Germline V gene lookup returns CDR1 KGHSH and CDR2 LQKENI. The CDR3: CASLTSVSSNEQFF. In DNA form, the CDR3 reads TGTGCCAGCTTAACTAGCGTGAGTTCCAATGAGCAGTTCTTC.

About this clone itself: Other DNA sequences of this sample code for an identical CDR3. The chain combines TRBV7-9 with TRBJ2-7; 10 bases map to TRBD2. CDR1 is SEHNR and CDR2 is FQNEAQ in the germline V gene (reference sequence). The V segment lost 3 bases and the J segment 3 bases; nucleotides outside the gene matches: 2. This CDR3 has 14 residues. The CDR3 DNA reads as TGTGCCAGCAGCTTCAGCGGGAGGGACTACGAGCAGTACTTC. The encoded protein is CASSFSGRDYEQYF.

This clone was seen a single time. CDR3 in DNA: TGTGCCAGTAGTATAGATCCCCGACGACAGGGAGGCTCAAATCAGCCCCAGCATTTT. This encodes CASSIDPRRQGGSNQPQHF. The chain links TRBV19 to TRBJ1-5, with 7 bases fitting TRBD1. The CDR3 length is 19 residues. CDR1 and CDR2 (germline): LNHDA, SQIVND (reference sequence). The V and J ends lost 0 bases and 4 bases, in that order; junction bases with no gene match: 15.

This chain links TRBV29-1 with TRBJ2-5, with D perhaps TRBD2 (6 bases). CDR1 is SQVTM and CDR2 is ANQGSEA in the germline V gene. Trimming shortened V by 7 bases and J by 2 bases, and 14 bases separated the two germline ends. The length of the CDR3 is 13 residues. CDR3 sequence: CSARGVLQETQYF. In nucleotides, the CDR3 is TGCAGCGCGCGCGGGGTGCTACAAGAGACCCAGTACTTC.

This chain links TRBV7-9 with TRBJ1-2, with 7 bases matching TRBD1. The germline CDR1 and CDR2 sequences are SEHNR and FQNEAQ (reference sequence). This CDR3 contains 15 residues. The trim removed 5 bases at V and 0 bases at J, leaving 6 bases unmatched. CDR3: CASSLGDSPNYGYTF. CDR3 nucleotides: TGTGCCAGCAGCCTAGGGGACAGTCCTAACTATGGCTACACCTTC.

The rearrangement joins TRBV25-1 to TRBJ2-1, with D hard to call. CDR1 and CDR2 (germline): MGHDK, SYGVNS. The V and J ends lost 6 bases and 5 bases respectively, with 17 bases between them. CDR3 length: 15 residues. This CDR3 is CASSPRGRGDNEQFF. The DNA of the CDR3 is TGTGCCAGCAGCCCCAGAGGCCGAGGCGACAATGAGCAGTTCTTC. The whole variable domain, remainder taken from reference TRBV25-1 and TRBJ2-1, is EADIYQTPRYLVIGTGKKITLECSQTMGHDKMYWYQQDPGMELHLIHYSYGVNSTEKGDLSSESTVSRIRTEHFPLTLESARPSHTSQYLCASSPRGRGDNEQFFGPGTRLTVL.

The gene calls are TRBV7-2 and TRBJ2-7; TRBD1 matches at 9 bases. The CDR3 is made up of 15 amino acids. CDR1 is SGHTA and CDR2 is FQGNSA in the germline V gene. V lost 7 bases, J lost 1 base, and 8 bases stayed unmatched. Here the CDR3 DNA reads TGTGCCAGCACCGCGGGCGGGACAGGGTCCTACGAGCAGTACTTC. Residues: CASTAGGTGSYEQYF. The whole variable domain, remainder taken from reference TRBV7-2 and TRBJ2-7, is GAGVSQSPSNKVTEKGKDVELRCDPISGHTALYWYRQSLGQGLEFLIYFQGNSAPDKSGLPSDRFSAERTGGSVSTLTIQRTQQEDSAVYLCASTAGGTGSYEQYFGPGTRLTVT.

CDR3 in DNA: TGTGCCAGCAGTGAATTGAGGGCTGATACGCAGTATTTT. It encodes CASSELRADTQYF. V is TRBV25-1 and J is TRBJ2-3; the D gene is possibly TRBD2 (5 bases). This CDR3 region has 13 residues. Germline V gene sequence: CDR1 MGHDK, CDR2 SYGVNS. The germline V and J ends were trimmed by 1 base and 6 bases, with 8 bases remaining between them.

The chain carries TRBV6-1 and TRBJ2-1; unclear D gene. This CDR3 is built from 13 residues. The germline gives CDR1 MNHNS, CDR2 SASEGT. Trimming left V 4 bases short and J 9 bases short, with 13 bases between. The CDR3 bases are TGTGCCAGCAGTGGGAGCCCAACGGGTGAGCAGTTCTTC. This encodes CASSGSPTGEQFF.

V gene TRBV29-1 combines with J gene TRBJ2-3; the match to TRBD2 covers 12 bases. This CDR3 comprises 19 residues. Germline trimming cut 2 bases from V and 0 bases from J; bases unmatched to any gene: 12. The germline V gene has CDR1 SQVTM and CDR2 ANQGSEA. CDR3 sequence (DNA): TGCAGCGTTGAACCCTGGTTGGAGGGGACTAGCGGGAGCACAGATACGCAGTATTTT. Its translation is CSVEPWLEGTSGSTDTQYF.

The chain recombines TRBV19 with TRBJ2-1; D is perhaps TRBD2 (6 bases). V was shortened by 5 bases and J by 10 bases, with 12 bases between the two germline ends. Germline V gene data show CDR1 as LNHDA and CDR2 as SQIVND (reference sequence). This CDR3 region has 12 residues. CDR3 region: CASSYRRGEQFF. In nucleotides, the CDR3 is TGTGCCAGTAGTTACAGGCGGGGCGAGCAGTTCTTC.

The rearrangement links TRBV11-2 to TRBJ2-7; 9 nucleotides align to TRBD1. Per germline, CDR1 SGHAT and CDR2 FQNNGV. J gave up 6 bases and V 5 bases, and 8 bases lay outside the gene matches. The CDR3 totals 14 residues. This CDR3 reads CASSPPGQGREQYF. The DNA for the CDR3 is TGTGCCAGCAGCCCACCGGGACAGGGACGCGAGCAGTACTTC.

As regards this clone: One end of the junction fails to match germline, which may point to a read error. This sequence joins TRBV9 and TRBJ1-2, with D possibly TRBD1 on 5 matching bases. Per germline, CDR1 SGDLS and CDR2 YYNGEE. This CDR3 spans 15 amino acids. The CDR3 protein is CASCVGATGSYGYTF. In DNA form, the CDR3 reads TGTGCCAGCTGCGTTGGGGCGACTGGATCCTATGGCTACACCTTC.

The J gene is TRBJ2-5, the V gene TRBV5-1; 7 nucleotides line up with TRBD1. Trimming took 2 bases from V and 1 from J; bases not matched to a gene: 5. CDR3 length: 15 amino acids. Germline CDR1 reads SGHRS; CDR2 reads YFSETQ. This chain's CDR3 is CASSFSTGPQETQYF. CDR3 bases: TGCGCCAGCAGCTTTTCGACAGGGCCCCAAGAGACCCAGTACTTC.

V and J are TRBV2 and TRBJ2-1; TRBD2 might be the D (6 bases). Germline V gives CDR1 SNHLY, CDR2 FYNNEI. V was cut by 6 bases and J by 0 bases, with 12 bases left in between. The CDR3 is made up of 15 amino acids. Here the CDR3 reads CASSAGTRSYNEQFF. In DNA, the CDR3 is TGTGCCAGCAGCGCCGGGACTCGCTCCTACAATGAGCAGTTCTTC.

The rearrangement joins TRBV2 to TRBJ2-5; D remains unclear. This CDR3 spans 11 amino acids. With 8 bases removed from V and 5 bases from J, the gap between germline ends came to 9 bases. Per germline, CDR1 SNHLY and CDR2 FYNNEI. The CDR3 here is CASHERETQYF. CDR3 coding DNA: TGTGCCAGCCATGAGAGGGAGACCCAGTACTTC.

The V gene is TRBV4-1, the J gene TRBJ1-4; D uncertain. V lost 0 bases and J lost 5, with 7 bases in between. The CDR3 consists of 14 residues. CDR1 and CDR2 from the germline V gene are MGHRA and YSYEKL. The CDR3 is CASSQEYGNEKLFF. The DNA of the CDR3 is TGCGCCAGCAGCCAAGAATACGGGAATGAAAAACTGTTTTTT.

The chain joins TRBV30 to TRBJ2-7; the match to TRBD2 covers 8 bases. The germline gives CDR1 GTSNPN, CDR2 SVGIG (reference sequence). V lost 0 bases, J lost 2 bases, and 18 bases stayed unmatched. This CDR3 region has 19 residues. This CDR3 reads CAWSVRRLASSGTTYEQYF. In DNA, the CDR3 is TGTGCCTGGAGTGTACGTCGCCTGGCCAGTAGCGGGACGACCTACGAGCAGTACTTC.

The CDR3 DNA sequence: TGTGCCAGCAGGACCGGACTCTGGACTAACTATGGCTACACCTTC. Translation gives CASRTGLWTNYGYTF. J is TRBJ1-2 and V is TRBV28; D gene ambiguous. Germline CDR1 MDHEN, CDR2 SYDVKM. Deletions cut 6 bases from V and 0 bases from J, with 14 bases between. The CDR3 extends over 15 amino acids.

The CDR3 spells CASSLASGTSGRAGGYEQYF. The CDR3 DNA reads as TGTGCCAGCAGCTTAGCCTCCGGGACTAGCGGGAGGGCGGGTGGCTACGAGCAGTACTTC. The rearrangement links TRBV7-2 to TRBJ2-7, with 16 nucleotides matching TRBD2. Trimming at V came to 0 bases and at J to 3 bases, leaving 11 bases not matched to a gene. CDR3 size: 20 residues. CDR1 and CDR2 (germline): SGHTA, FQGNSA.

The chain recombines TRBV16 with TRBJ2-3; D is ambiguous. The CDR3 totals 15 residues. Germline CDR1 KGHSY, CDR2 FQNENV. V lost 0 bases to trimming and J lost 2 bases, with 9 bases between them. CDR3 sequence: CASSQSPAYTDTQYF. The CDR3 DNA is TGTGCCAGCAGCCAATCTCCCGCCTACACAGATACGCAGTATTTT.

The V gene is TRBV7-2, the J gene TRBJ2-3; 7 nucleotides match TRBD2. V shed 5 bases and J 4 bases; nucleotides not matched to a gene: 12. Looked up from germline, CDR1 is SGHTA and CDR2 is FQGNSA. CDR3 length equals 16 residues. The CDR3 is CASSPSSGRGPDTQYF. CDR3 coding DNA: TGTGCCAGCAGCCCTTCTAGCGGTAGGGGTCCAGATACGCAGTATTTT.

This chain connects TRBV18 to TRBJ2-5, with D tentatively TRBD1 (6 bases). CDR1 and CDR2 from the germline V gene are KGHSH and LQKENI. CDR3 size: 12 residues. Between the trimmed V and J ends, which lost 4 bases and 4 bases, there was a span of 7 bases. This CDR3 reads CASSQGGETQYF. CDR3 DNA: TGTGCCAGCTCACAAGGGGGAGAGACCCAGTACTTC.

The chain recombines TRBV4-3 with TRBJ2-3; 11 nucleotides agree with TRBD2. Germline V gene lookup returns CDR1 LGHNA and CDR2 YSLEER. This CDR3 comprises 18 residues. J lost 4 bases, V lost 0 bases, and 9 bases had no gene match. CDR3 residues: CASSQDPTSGSRPDTQYF. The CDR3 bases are TGCGCCAGCAGCCAAGATCCCACTAGCGGGAGTCGTCCAGATACGCAGTATTTT.